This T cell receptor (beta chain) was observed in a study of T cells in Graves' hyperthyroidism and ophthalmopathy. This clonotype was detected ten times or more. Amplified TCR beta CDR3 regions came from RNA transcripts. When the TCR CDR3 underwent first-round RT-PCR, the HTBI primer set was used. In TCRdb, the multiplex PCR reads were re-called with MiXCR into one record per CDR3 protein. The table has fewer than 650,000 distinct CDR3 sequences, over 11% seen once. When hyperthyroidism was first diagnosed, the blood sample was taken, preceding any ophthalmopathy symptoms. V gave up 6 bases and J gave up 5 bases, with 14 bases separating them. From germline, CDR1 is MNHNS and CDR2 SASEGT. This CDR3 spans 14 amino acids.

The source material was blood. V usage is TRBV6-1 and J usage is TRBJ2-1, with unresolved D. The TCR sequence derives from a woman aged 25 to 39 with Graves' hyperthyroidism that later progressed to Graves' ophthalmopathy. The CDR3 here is CASSPVEADNEQFF. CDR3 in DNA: TGTGCCAGCAGCCCCGTTGAGGCGGACAATGAGCAGTTCTTC.